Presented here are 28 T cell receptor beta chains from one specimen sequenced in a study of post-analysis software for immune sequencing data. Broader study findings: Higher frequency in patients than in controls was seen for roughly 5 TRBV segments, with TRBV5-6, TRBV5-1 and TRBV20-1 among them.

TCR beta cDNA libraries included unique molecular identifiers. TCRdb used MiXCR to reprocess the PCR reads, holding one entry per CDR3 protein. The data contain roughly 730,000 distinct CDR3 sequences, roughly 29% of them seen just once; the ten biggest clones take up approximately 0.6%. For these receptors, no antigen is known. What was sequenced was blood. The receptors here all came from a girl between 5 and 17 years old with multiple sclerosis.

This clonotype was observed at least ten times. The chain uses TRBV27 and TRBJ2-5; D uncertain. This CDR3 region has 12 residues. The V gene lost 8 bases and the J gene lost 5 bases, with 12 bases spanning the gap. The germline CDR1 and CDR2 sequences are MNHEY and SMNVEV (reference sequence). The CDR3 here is CASGWGSETQYF. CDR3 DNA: TGTGCCAGCGGCTGGGGATCTGAGACCCAGTACTTC.

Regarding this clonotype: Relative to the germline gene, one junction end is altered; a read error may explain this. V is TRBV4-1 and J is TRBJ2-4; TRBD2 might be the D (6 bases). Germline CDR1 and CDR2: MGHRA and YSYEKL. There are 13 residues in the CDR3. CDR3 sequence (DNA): TGCGCCAGCAGCCGGGAGGCCAAAAGCATTCAGTACTTC. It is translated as CASSREAKSIQYF.

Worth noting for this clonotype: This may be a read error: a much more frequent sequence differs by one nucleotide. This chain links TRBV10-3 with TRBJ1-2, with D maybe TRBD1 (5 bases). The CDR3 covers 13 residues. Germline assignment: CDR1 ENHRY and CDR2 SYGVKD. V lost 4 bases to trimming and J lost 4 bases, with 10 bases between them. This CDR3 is CAISVRDVYGYTF. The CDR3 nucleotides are TGTGCCATCAGTGTGCGGGACGTCTATGGCTACACCTTC.

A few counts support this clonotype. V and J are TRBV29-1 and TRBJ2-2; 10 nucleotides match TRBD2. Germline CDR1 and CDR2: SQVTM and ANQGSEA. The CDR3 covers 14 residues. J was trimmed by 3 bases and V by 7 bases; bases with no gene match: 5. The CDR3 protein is CSAPGLADTGELFF. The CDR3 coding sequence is TGCAGCGCCCCCGGACTAGCGGACACCGGGGAGCTGTTTTTT.

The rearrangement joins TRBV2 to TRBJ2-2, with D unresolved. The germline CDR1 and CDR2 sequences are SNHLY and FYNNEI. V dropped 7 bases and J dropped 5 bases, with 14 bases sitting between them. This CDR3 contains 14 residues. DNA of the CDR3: TGTGCCAGCAATCCAGTACGGAATACCGGGGAGCTGTTTTTT. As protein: CASNPVRNTGELFF. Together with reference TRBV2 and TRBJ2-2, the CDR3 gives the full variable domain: EPEVTQTPSHQVTQMGQEVILRCVPISNHLYFYWYRQILGQKVEFLVSFYNNEISEKSEIFDDQFSVERPDGSNFTLKIRSTKLEDSAMYFCASNPVRNTGELFFGEGSRLTVL.

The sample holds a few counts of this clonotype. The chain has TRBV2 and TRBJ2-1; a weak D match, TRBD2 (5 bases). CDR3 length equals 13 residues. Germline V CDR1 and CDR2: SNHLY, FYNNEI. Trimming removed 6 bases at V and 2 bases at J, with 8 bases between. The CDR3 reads CASRGSTYNEQFF. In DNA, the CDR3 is TGTGCCAGCAGAGGGAGTACCTACAATGAGCAGTTCTTC. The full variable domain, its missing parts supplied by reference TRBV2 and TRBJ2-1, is EPEVTQTPSHQVTQMGQEVILRCVPISNHLYFYWYRQILGQKVEFLVSFYNNEISEKSEIFDDQFSVERPDGSNFTLKIRSTKLEDSAMYFCASRGSTYNEQFFGPGTRLTVL.

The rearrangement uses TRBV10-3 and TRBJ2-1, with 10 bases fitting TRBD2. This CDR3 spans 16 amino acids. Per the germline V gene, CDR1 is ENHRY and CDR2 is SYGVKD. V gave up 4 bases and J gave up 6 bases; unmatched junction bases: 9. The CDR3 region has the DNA TGTGCCATCAGTGGGCTAGCGGGAGTCCAGGTCAATGAGCAGTTCTTC. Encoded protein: CAISGLAGVQVNEQFF.

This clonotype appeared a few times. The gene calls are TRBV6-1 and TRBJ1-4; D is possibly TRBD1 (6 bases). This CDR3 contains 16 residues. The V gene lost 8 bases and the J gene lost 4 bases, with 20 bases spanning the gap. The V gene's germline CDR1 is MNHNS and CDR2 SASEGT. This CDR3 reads CASGVGWGGGNEKLFF. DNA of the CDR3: TGTGCCAGCGGAGTCGGGTGGGGAGGGGGTAATGAAAAACTGTTTTTT.

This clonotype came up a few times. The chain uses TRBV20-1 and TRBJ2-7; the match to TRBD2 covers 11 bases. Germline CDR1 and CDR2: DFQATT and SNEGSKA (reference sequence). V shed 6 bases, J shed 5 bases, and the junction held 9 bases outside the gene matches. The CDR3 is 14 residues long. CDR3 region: CSADSGRAQDEQYF. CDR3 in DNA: TGCAGTGCGGATAGCGGGAGGGCCCAGGACGAGCAGTACTTC.

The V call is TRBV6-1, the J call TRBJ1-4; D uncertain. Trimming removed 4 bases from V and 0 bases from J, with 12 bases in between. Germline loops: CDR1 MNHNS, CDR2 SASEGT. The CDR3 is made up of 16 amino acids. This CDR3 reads CASSAPGSATNEKLFF. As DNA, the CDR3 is TGTGCCAGCAGTGCCCCTGGGAGTGCAACTAATGAAAAACTGTTTTTT.

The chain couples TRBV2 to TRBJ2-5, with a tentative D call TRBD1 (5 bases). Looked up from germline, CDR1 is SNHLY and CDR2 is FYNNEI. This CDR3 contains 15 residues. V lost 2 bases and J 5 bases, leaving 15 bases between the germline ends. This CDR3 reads CASSEYRAPGETQYF. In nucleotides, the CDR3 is TGTGCCAGCAGTGAATACCGGGCCCCAGGGGAGACCCAGTACTTC.

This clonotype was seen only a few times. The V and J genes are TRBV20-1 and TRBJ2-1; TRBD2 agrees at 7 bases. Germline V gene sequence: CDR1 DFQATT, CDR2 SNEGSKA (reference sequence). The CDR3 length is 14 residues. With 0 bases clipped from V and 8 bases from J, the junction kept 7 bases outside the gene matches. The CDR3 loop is CSARDSTSADEQFF. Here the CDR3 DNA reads TGCAGTGCTAGAGATTCTACTAGCGCGGATGAGCAGTTCTTC.

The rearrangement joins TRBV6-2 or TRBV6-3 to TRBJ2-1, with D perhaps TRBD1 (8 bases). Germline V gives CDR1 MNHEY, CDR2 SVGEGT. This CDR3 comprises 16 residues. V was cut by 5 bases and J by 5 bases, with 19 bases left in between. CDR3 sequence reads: CASSGGRGLADNEQFF. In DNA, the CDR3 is TGTGCCAGCAGTGGGGGCAGGGGGCTAGCGGACAATGAGCAGTTCTTC.

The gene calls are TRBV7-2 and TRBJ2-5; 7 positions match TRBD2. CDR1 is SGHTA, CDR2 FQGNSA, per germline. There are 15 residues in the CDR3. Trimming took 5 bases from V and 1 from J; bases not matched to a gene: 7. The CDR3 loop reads CASSTLAVPQETQYF. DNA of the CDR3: TGTGCCAGCAGCACCCTAGCGGTCCCCCAAGAGACCCAGTACTTC.

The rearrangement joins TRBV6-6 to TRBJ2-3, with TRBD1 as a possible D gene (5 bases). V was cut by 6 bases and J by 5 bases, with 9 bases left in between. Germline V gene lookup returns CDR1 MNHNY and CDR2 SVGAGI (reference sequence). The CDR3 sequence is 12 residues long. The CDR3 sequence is CASSDSGDTQYF. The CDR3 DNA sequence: TGTGCCAGCAGCGACAGTGGAGATACGCAGTATTTT.

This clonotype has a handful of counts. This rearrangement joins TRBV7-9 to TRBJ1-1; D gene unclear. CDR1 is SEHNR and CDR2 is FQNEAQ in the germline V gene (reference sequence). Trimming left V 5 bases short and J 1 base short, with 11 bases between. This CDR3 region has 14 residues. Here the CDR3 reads CASSPLKRNTEAFF. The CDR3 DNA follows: TGTGCCAGCAGCCCGCTGAAAAGGAACACTGAAGCTTTCTTT.

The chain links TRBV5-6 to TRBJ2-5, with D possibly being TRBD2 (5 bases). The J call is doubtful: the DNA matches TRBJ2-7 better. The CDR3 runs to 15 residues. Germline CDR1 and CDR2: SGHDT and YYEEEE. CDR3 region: CASSLGTGGGYEQYF. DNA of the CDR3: TGTGCCAGCAGCTTAGGAACTGGAGGCGGCTACGAGCAGTACTTC.

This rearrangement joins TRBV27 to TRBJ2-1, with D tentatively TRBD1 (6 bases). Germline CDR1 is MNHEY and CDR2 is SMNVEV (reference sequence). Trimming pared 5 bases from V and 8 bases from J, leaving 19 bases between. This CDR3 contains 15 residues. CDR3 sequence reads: CASSPSGQGLYEQFF. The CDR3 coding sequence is TGTGCCAGCAGTCCCTCTGGGCAGGGGTTATATGAGCAGTTCTTC.

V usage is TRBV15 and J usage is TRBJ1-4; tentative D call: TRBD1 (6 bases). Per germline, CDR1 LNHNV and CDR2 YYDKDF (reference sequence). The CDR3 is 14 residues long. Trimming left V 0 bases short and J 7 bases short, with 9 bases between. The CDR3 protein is CATSRDPGAEKLFF. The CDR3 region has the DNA TGTGCCACCAGCAGAGATCCGGGGGCTGAAAAACTGTTTTTT.

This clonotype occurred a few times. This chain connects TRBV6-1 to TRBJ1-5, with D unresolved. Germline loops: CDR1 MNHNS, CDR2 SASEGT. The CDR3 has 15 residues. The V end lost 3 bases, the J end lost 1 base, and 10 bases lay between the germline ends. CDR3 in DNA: TGTGCCAGCAGTGAGTTGGGGATAAGCAATCAGCCCCAGCATTTT. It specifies CASSELGISNQPQHF.

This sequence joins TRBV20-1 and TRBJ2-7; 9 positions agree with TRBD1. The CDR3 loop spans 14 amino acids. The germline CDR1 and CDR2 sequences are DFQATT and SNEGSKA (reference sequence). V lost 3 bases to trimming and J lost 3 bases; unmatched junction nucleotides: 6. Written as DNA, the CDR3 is TGCAGTGCTAGCCCGGGACAGGGACACTACGAGCAGTACTTC. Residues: CSASPGQGHYEQYF.

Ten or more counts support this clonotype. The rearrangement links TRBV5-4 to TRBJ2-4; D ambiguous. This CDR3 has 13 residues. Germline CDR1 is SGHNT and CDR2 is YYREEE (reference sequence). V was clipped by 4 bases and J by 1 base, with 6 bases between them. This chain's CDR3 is CASSTPAKNIQYF. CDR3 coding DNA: TGTGCCAGCAGCACCCCGGCCAAAAACATTCAGTACTTC.

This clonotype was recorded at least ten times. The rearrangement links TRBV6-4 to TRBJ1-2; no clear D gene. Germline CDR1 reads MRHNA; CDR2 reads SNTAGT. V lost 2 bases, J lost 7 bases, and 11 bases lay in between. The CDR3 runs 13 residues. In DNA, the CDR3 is TGTGCCAGCAGTGACAGGGCTTTGGCTGGCTACACCTTC. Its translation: CASSDRALAGYTF.

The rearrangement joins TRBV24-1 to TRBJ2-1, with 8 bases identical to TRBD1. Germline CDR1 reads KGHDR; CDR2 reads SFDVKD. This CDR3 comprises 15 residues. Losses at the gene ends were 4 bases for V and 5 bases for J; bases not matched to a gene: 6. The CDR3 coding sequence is TGTGCCACCAGTGACCCGGGACAGGTTAACAATGAGCAGTTCTTC. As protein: CATSDPGQVNNEQFF.

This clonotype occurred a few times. CDR3 in DNA: TGCGCCAGCAGCCAAGCGTTTGTGGAGGGCGAGCAGTACTTC. Protein sequence: CASSQAFVEGEQYF. The gene calls are TRBV4-3 and TRBJ2-7, with a weak D call TRBD2 (6 bases). The CDR3 runs 14 residues. V gave up 1 base and J gave up 6 bases, with 13 bases separating them. Germline V lookup: CDR1 LGHNA, CDR2 YSLEER.

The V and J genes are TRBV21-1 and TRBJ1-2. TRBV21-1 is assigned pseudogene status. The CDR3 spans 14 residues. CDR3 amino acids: CASSDREVNYGYTF. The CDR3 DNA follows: TGTGCCAGCAGCGATCGTGAGGTTAACTATGGCTACACCTTC.

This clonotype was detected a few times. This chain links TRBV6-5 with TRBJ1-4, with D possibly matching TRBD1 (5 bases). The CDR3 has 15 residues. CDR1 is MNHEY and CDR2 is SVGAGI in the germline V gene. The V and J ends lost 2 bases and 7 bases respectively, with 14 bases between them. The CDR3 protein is CASSYLGTDAEKLFF. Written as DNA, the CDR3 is TGTGCCAGCAGTTACCTCGGGACTGACGCTGAAAAACTGTTTTTT.

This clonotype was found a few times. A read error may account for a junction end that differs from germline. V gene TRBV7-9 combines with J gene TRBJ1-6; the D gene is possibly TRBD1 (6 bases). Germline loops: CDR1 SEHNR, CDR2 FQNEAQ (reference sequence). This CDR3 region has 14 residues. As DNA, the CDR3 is TGTGCCAGCAGCCAGGACAGCGGGTATTCACCCCCCCACTTT. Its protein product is CASSQDSGYSPPHF.